Reported below is one T cell receptor beta chain. Its cognate antigen is unknown. This entry belongs to a study of graft-versus-host responses after intestinal transplantation. Study-wide context: For two to three years after anti-thymocyte globulin induction, all recipients took tacrolimus and steroids. General study findings and limits: GvH clones detected in recipient marrow included some appearing first in ileum or blood. Peak levels of circulating GvH clones tracked with early post-transplant HvG declines.

Sequencing used immunoSEQ multiplex PCR; TCRdb keeps in-frame clones, though not all of them. The sample has under 45,000 clones; around nine tenths are singletons. Germline values: CDR1 SGDLS, CDR2 YYNGEE. This CDR3 has 16 amino acids. V gave up 3 bases and J gave up 6 bases, with 18 bases separating them. The chain employs TRBV9 and TRBJ1-4; no reliable D call. This sequence was found in a human patient who received an intestinal transplant, so some T cells may come from the graft donor. The source was PBMCs, collected roughly 270 days after transplant. The CDR3 sequence is CASSAEYGWGDEKLFF. The CDR3 DNA reads TGTGCCAGCAGCGCCGAATACGGGTGGGGTGATGAAAAACTGTTTTTT.